The clone carrying this T cell receptor (beta chain) was seen only a few times. The sample belongs to a study of blood T cell repertoires in COVID-19. Overall study context: Both acute and convalescent COVID-19 samples were obtained from the United States, Italy and Spain. Sources were T cells, B-cell-depleted T cells, or PBMCs; the material itself was cDNA or gDNA.

V was trimmed by 0 bases and J by 0 bases, leaving 8 bases between them. Per the germline V gene, CDR1 is MNHEY and CDR2 is SVGAGI. The CDR3 is 16 amino acids. In the study's own analysis: Reference gene primer amplification gave nucleated cell count estimates. The table came from immunoSEQ multiplex PCR; TCRdb's copy has only in-frame clones and leaves some out. V, J and clone size reflect that table, while D and trimming were determined from the DNA. The sample comprises 120,000 to 150,000 clones, approximately 80% of which are singletons, and about 7% rests with the top ten. The origin of this receptor is a human donor in a cohort sampled during active COVID-19. The sample taken for sequencing was peripheral blood. The J gene is TRBJ2-2, the V gene TRBV6-5; D unclear. This CDR3 is CASSYSRNSNTGELFF. In DNA form, the CDR3 reads TGTGCCAGCAGTTACTCGAGGAACTCGAACACCGGGGAGCTGTTTTTT.